Each of the 29 T cell receptor beta chains below was sequenced from the same sample in a study of shared clonotypes between healthy human individuals. Produced via immunoSEQ multiplex PCR; TCRdb's table is partial and in-frame only. Of about 2.1 million clones in the sample, 85% to 95% were seen once. The naive CD8 fraction comprised CD45RO-negative cells positively selected for CCR7 and excluded terminally differentiated effector memory CD45RA+ cells. The sequenced material came from naive CD8+ T cells from PBMCs. The receptor set was obtained from a man younger than 30 in good health. Some clones in this sample may be carry-over from other donors' samples.

Of note for this clone: Distinct nucleotide sequences in the sample also encode this CDR3. The rearrangement links TRBV5-1 to TRBJ2-7, with 7 bases fitting TRBD1. With V trimmed by 4 bases and J by 3 bases, 4 bases remained unmatched. The CDR3 covers 13 residues. Looked up from germline, CDR1 is SGHRS and CDR2 is YFSETQ. This chain's CDR3 is CASSLGQLYEQYF. The CDR3 DNA is TGCGCCAGCAGCCTGGGACAGCTCTACGAGCAGTACTTC.

The chain couples TRBV19 to TRBJ1-2; D gene ambiguous. Germline V gene data show CDR1 as LNHDA and CDR2 as SQIVND (reference sequence). The ends were cut back, 7 bases at V and 5 bases at J, with 17 bases in the middle. The CDR3 sequence is 14 residues long. CDR3 amino acids: CASTSLAELYGYTF. DNA for the CDR3: TGTGCCAGTACGTCGCTGGCGGAGCTATATGGCTACACCTTC.

This chain uses TRBV2 with TRBJ2-3; 9 bases align to TRBD1. Germline V gene data show CDR1 as SNHLY and CDR2 as FYNNEI. This CDR3 has 19 amino acids. Losses at the gene ends were 0 bases for V and 5 bases for J; bases not matched to a gene: 15. Written as DNA, the CDR3 is TGTGCCAGCAGTGAAGCGGTTTTCCCGGGACAGGGTATGGTAGATACGCAGTATTTT. It translates to CASSEAVFPGQGMVDTQYF.

The J gene is TRBJ1-2, the V gene TRBV27; no clear D. V was shortened by 6 bases and J by 7 bases, with 18 bases between the two germline ends. Germline assignment: CDR1 MNHEY and CDR2 SMNVEV (reference sequence). There are 14 residues in the CDR3. CDR3 DNA sequence: TGTGCCAGCAGCTACGTCCCAGGCTCGTCTGGCTACACCTTC. This gives the protein CASSYVPGSSGYTF.

The chain carries TRBV7-9 and TRBJ2-3, with D possibly TRBD2 on 6 matching bases. Between the trimmed V and J ends, which lost 8 bases and 3 bases, there was a span of 18 bases. There are 15 residues in the CDR3. CDR1 is SEHNR and CDR2 is FQNEAQ in the germline V gene (reference sequence). As DNA, the CDR3 is TGTGCCAGCGTCATGCGGGACCGTGGAACAGATACGCAGTATTTT. It specifies CASVMRDRGTDTQYF.

V usage is TRBV5-1 and J usage is TRBJ2-1; 9 positions agree with TRBD1. This CDR3 spans 16 amino acids. Germline V gives CDR1 SGHRS, CDR2 YFSETQ. Trimming at V came to 4 bases and at J to 2 bases, leaving 7 bases not matched to a gene. The CDR3 DNA follows: TGCGCCAGCAGCGTTTCCGGGACAGGGCCCTACAATGAGCAGTTCTTC. It translates to CASSVSGTGPYNEQFF.

In nucleotides, the CDR3 is TGTGCCAGCGCACCGCGGGAGATCGGGGAGCTGTTTTTT. Translation: CASAPREIGELFF. The chain has TRBV28 and TRBJ2-2; TRBD2 aligns across 7 bases. The V gene's germline CDR1 is MDHEN and CDR2 SYDVKM. The CDR3 runs 13 residues. V dropped 8 bases and J dropped 7; count of bases not matched to a gene: 7.

CDR3 nucleotides: TGCGCCAGCAGCCAAGTACCGCGGGCCTACGAGCAGTACTTC. It specifies CASSQVPRAYEQYF. The chain carries TRBV4-1 and TRBJ2-7, with D possibly TRBD2 on 5 matching bases. CDR1 MGHRA and CDR2 YSYEKL come from the germline V gene. This CDR3 is 14 amino acids long. Deletions cut 1 base from V and 2 bases from J, with 9 bases between.

This sequence joins TRBV5-4 and TRBJ2-1; 14 nucleotides match TRBD2. CDR1 is SGHNT, CDR2 YYREEE, per germline (reference sequence). The CDR3 runs 17 residues. V lost 4 bases, J lost 7 bases, and 10 bases stayed unmatched. CDR3 DNA sequence: TGTGCCAGCAGCGGGACTAGCGGGGGTCGTGTTAGGAATGAGCAGTTCTTC. This gives the protein CASSGTSGGRVRNEQFF. The variable domain in full, with the rest retrieved from reference TRBV5-4 and TRBJ2-1, is ETGVTQSPTHLIKTRGQQVTLRCSSQSGHNTVSWYQQALGQGPQFIFQYYREEENGRGNFPPRFSGLQFPNYSSELNVNALELDDSALYLCASSGTSGGRVRNEQFFGPGTRLTVL.

This clone came up once. This sequence joins TRBV11-2 and TRBJ2-7, with TRBD1 matching over 9 bases. CDR1 and CDR2 (germline): SGHAT, FQNNGV. The CDR3 is 17 amino acids. V dropped 7 bases and J dropped 6; count of bases not matched to a gene: 19. The CDR3 region is CASNTAKGTGLTIEQYF. CDR3 DNA sequence: TGTGCCAGCAACACAGCCAAGGGGACAGGGTTGACGATCGAGCAGTACTTC.

V is TRBV6-1 and J is TRBJ2-4; D call uncertain. Germline-derived CDR1 and CDR2 are MNHNS and SASEGT. Trimming cost V 2 bases and J 1 base, with 15 bases left between them. The CDR3 sequence is 17 residues long. The CDR3 DNA sequence: TGTGCCAGCAGTGAACCTTTCCCCCTGAAGGCCAAAAACATTCAGTACTTC. Translated, it gives CASSEPFPLKAKNIQYF.

This clone was detected a few times. Other DNA sequences from this sample encode an identical CDR3 as well. V gene TRBV7-9 combines with J gene TRBJ1-2; 7 bases map to TRBD1. The V segment lost 1 base and the J segment 6 bases; nucleotides outside the gene matches: 2. The germline V gene encodes CDR1 SEHNR and CDR2 FQNEAQ (reference sequence). This CDR3 spans 13 amino acids. CDR3: CASSLDRGNGYTF. The DNA for the CDR3 is TGTGCCAGCAGCTTAGACAGGGGTAATGGCTACACCTTC.

The J gene is TRBJ2-7, the V gene TRBV7-8, with D possibly matching TRBD2 (5 bases). CDR1 SGHVS and CDR2 FQNEAQ come from the germline V gene. There are 16 residues in the CDR3. Trimming cost V 5 bases and J 0 bases, with 17 bases left between them. The CDR3 sequence is CASSPWTAPSSYEQYF. The CDR3 DNA reads as TGTGCCAGCAGCCCATGGACTGCCCCTAGCTCCTACGAGCAGTACTTC.

The J gene is TRBJ2-1, the V gene TRBV11-3, with no clear D. V dropped 4 bases and J dropped 5 bases, with 9 bases sitting between them. The CDR3 covers 13 residues. Germline loops: CDR1 SGHNT, CDR2 YENEEA. CDR3 sequence: CASSSFLDNEQFF. CDR3 nucleotide sequence: TGTGCCAGCAGCTCCTTCTTGGACAATGAGCAGTTCTTC. The whole variable domain, filled in from reference TRBV11-3 and TRBJ2-1, reads EAGVVQSPRYKIIEKKQPVAFWCNPISGHNTLYWYLQNLGQGPELLIRYENEEAVDDSQLPKDRFSAERLKGVDSTLKIQPAELGDSAVYLCASSSFLDNEQFFGPGTRLTVL.

This clone was observed a single time. V is TRBV28 and J is TRBJ2-3; 11 positions match TRBD2. The CDR3 runs 18 residues. The germline V gene has CDR1 MDHEN and CDR2 SYDVKM. Losses at the gene ends were 3 bases for V and 4 bases for J; bases not matched to a gene: 12. The CDR3: CASSFPSTSGRSPDTQYF. The CDR3 bases are TGTGCCAGCAGTTTTCCCTCAACTAGCGGGAGATCCCCAGATACGCAGTATTTT.

This chain connects TRBV4-3 to TRBJ2-2; D is unresolved. Germline V gene sequence: CDR1 LGHNA, CDR2 YSLEER. This CDR3 spans 14 amino acids. Trimming pared 3 bases from V and 4 bases from J, leaving 9 bases between. Here the CDR3 DNA reads TGCGCCAGCAGCCACCTCGGACCCACCGGGGAGCTGTTTTTT. Translation: CASSHLGPTGELFF.

The rearrangement joins TRBV28 to TRBJ2-5, with D perhaps matching TRBD1 or TRBD2 (7 bases each). Trimming shortened V by 8 bases and J by 2 bases, and 18 bases separated the two germline ends. This CDR3 comprises 15 residues. Germline V gene lookup returns CDR1 MDHEN and CDR2 SYDVKM. CDR3 nucleotides: TGTGCCAGCGGGGGCACAGGGGACTATCAAGAGACCCAGTACTTC. This codes for CASGGTGDYQETQYF.

V gene TRBV7-2 combines with J gene TRBJ1-3; D remains ambiguous. The CDR3 runs to 17 residues. V shed 1 base and J shed 0 bases, with 13 bases lying between them. Germline CDR1 reads SGHTA; CDR2 reads FQGNSA. The CDR3 loop is CASSLVQTGNSGNTIYF. CDR3 nucleotide sequence: TGTGCCAGCAGCTTAGTGCAGACCGGGAACTCTGGAAACACCATATATTTT.

The V call is TRBV30, the J call TRBJ1-1, with D possibly matching TRBD1 (5 bases). V lost 2 bases and J lost 1, with 11 bases in between. CDR1 and CDR2 from the germline V gene are GTSNPN and SVGIG (reference sequence). This CDR3 has 14 residues. CDR3 region: CAWSPGTPNTEAFF. CDR3 nucleotides: TGTGCCTGGAGTCCCGGGACCCCGAACACTGAAGCTTTCTTT. Variable domain in full (rest from reference TRBV30 and TRBJ1-1): SQTIHQWPATLVQPVGSPLSLECTVEGTSNPNLYWYRQAAGRGLQLLFYSVGIGQISSEVPQNLSASRPQDRQFILSSKKLLLSDSGFYLCAWSPGTPNTEAFFGQGTRLTVV.

This chain links TRBV19 with TRBJ1-2; 7 positions agree with TRBD1. The CDR3 sequence is 14 residues long. V shed 5 bases, J shed 8 bases, and the junction held 11 bases outside the gene matches. The V gene's germline CDR1 is LNHDA and CDR2 SQIVND (reference sequence). The CDR3 sequence: CASSDTGQARGYTF. The CDR3 coding sequence is TGTGCCAGTAGTGATACAGGACAGGCGAGAGGCTACACCTTC.

This clone was seen just once. J is TRBJ2-2 and V is TRBV10-3; D is unclear. Germline-derived CDR1 and CDR2 are ENHRY and SYGVKD. CDR3 length: 14 residues. V gave up 3 bases and J gave up 6 bases, with 11 bases separating them. CDR3 loop: CAISDGFSAGELFF. The DNA for the CDR3 is TGTGCCATCAGTGACGGCTTTAGTGCCGGGGAGCTGTTTTTT.

The chain combines TRBV27 with TRBJ2-6, with D possibly matching TRBD1 (5 bases). Germline V gives CDR1 MNHEY, CDR2 SMNVEV (reference sequence). This CDR3 comprises 16 residues. Deletions cut 6 bases from V and 1 base from J, with 13 bases between. The CDR3 protein is CASSWGVASGANVLTF. In DNA form, the CDR3 reads TGTGCCAGCAGCTGGGGCGTGGCGTCTGGGGCCAACGTCCTGACTTTC.

The chain carries TRBV7-9 and TRBJ2-7; D might be TRBD2 (5 bases). This CDR3 has 14 residues. V dropped 4 bases and J dropped 3 bases, with 13 bases sitting between them. Per the germline V gene, CDR1 is SEHNR and CDR2 is FQNEAQ (reference sequence). CDR3 residues: CASSSAGGYYEQYF. Written as DNA, the CDR3 is TGTGCCAGCAGCTCCGCGGGTGGGTACTACGAGCAGTACTTC.

The chain has TRBV7-9 and TRBJ1-2; TRBD1 aligns across 7 bases. CDR3 size: 15 residues. The germline CDR1 and CDR2 sequences are SEHNR and FQNEAQ (reference sequence). Germline trimming cut 4 bases from V and 2 bases from J; bases unmatched to any gene: 7. The CDR3 DNA reads TGTGCCAGCAGCTCGACAGGGTTTGCGAACTATGGCTACACCTTC. Translation gives CASSSTGFANYGYTF.

The chain uses TRBV5-6 and TRBJ2-7; the match to TRBD1 covers 10 bases. Germline-derived CDR1 and CDR2 are SGHDT and YYEEEE. The V and J ends lost 6 bases and 3 bases, in that order; junction bases with no gene match: 6. The CDR3 is 14 residues long. In nucleotides, the CDR3 is TGTGCCAGCAACACCGGACAGGGGGACTACGAGCAGTACTTC. It translates to CASNTGQGDYEQYF.

The J gene is TRBJ2-1, the V gene TRBV21-1. TRBV21-1 constitutes a pseudogene. The CDR3 loop spans 18 amino acids. Here the CDR3 DNA reads TGTGCCAGCAGCAAAGGGAGGGGGGTTTTCGGACGTTCCAATGAGCAGTTCTTC. Translated: CASSKGRGVFGRSNEQFF.

The CDR3 nucleotides read TGTGCCAGCAGTTACGCTTATAGGAATGAAAAACTGTTTTTT. Amino acids: CASSYAYRNEKLFF. The gene calls are TRBV6-5 and TRBJ1-4; D call uncertain. Trimming removed 2 bases at V and 5 bases at J, with 9 bases between. Per germline, CDR1 MNHEY and CDR2 SVGAGI. The CDR3 consists of 14 residues.

The V and J genes are TRBV7-9 and TRBJ2-1; D unresolved. Trimming removed 0 bases at V and 5 bases at J, with 11 bases between. This CDR3 has 15 residues. The germline V gene has CDR1 SEHNR and CDR2 FQNEAQ (reference sequence). The CDR3 here is CASSLAETVHNEQFF. The CDR3 bases are TGTGCCAGCAGCTTAGCAGAGACCGTCCACAATGAGCAGTTCTTC.

J is TRBJ2-1 and V is TRBV11-2; 13 bases agree with TRBD2. The CDR3 has 15 amino acids. The trim removed 2 bases at V and 6 bases at J, leaving 1 base unmatched. The germline V gene encodes CDR1 SGHAT and CDR2 FQNNGV. The CDR3 spells CASSLRLAGGNEQFF. The DNA for the CDR3 is TGTGCCAGCAGCTTACGACTAGCGGGAGGCAATGAGCAGTTCTTC.